The clone carrying this T cell receptor (beta chain) has a single count. These data originate in a study of blood T cell repertoires in COVID-19. Study background: Sample material is recorded as cDNA or gDNA derived from T cells, B-cell-depleted T cells, or PBMCs.

The CDR3 is made up of 14 amino acids. The V gene's germline CDR1 is SEHNR and CDR2 FQNEAQ (reference sequence). V lost 10 bases to trimming and J lost 2 bases; unmatched junction nucleotides: 9. Data came from immunoSEQ multiplex PCR; TCRdb stores just in-frame clones and leaves some out. The data show a few hundred thousand clones, with 70% to 90% seen just once and roughly 1.2% held by the top ten. Input material: peripheral blood. The rearrangement joins TRBV7-9 to TRBJ1-2, with TRBD1 identical over 8 bases. The TCR originated in a man in his forties with acute or convalescent COVID-19. The CDR3 DNA is TGTGCCACCGACAGGGGTTTCGCGAACTATGGCTACACCTTC. Encoded protein: CATDRGFANYGYTF.